This record looks at one T cell receptor beta chain sequence and its context. Its target is not known. The data stem from a study of shared clonotypes between healthy human individuals. Whole-study findings and limits: The rarefaction results pointed to incomplete sorted-subset sequencing despite large depth. Deeper or shallower sequencing was expected to change how clonotypes are shared among donors. Richness estimates generally favored naive over memory subsets.

Germline V gives CDR1 LGHNA, CDR2 YSLEER. This CDR3 has 15 residues. With 1 base removed from V and 7 bases from J, the gap between germline ends came to 14 bases. Produced via immunoSEQ multiplex PCR; TCRdb's table is partial and in-frame only. In the table there are more than 1,200,000 clones, approximately 98.5% of which are singletons. This TCR was sampled from a man aged 25 to 40 in good health. This sequence joins TRBV4-3 and TRBJ2-1; unclear D gene. Sequencing was done on a sample of naive CD4+ T cells sorted from blood. Documented subset: CD45RA+ positively selected. Here the CDR3 reads CASSQVGPRRNEQFF. Written as DNA, the CDR3 is TGCGCCAGCAGCCAAGTTGGGCCCAGGAGAAATGAGCAGTTCTTC.